The clone carrying this T cell receptor (beta chain) was detected only a few times. Germline assignment: CDR1 MNHEY and CDR2 SVGAGI. CDR3 length: 15 amino acids. V was pared by 0 bases and J by 7 bases, with 10 bases between. These data originate in a study of memory CD8 T cells in hepatitis C reinfection. Study details: Chronic HCV followed reinfection in a couple of donors who cleared primary infection.

Libraries were prepared by immunoSEQ multiplex PCR; TCRdb keeps only in-frame clonotypes and omits some of them. Among roughly 43,000 clones, around 87% were seen once, and the ten largest hold approximately 1.2%. This sample's time point: peak reinfection, 3 to 8 weeks after reinfection detection. TCR sequencing was done directly ex vivo on sorted cells, without expansion in vitro. The sample was naive CD8+ T cells sorted from blood. The chain joins TRBV6-5 to TRBJ1-6; D is ambiguous. The clonotype originates from a young man with hepatitis C virus infection. CDR3 protein: CASSYSQSGNSPLHF. The DNA for the CDR3 is TGTGCCAGCAGTTACTCACAGAGCGGCAATTCACCCCTCCACTTT.